The clone carrying this T cell receptor beta chain appeared once. The antigen remains unidentified. Together with a sample-barcoded 5' primer, a J-beta primer mix was included in a second PCR lasting roughly 6 to 12 cycles. Sequencing yielded, for each sample, at least 2.5 million paired-end reads carrying CDR3. Via MiXCR, TCRdb re-called the 5' RACE reads, giving one row per CDR3 protein. The sample yields some 670,000 distinct CDR3 sequences, 40% to 65% seen once. The data stem from a study of blood T cells in healthy people across ages. Study results and caveats: Estimated diversity across one million T cells was deemed an underestimate. Age advanced and TCR beta diversity per million T cells fell, roughly linearly. Unsorted PBMC material precluded a definitive naive versus antigen-experienced comparison.

This CDR3 has 17 amino acids. The junction had 14 bases not matched to a gene; V was cut back by 0 bases and J by 10 bases. Germline CDR1 LNHNV, CDR2 YYDKDF (reference sequence). The TCR was taken from a woman older than 75 in good health. Sequenced input: blood. The chain is built from TRBV15 and TRBJ2-1; 8 bases are a match to TRBD2. DNA of the CDR3: TGTGCCACCAGCAGAGATATGGGACTAGGTCCCCATGGGGAGCAGTTCTTC. The encoded protein is CATSRDMGLGPHGEQFF.